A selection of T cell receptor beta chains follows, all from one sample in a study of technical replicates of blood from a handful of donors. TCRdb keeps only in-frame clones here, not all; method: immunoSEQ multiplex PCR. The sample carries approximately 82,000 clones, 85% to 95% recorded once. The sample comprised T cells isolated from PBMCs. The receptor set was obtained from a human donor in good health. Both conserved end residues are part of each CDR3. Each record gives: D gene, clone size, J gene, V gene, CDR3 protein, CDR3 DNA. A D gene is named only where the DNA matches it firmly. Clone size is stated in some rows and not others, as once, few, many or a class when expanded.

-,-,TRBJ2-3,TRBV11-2,CASSRPRDTKPDTQYF,TGTGCCAGCAGCCGCCCCCGGGACACCAAACCAGATACGCAGTATTTT
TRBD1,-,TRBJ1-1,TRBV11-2,CASGTGVTEAFF,TGTGCCTCGGGGACAGGGGTTACTGAAGCTTTCTTT
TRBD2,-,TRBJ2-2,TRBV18,CASSPGLAGNTGELFF,TGTGCCAGCTCACCGGGACTAGCGGGGAACACCGGGGAGCTGTTTTTT
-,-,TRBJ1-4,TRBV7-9,CAGTGATNEKLFF,TGTGCCGGAACAGGCGCAACTAATGAAAAACTGTTTTTT
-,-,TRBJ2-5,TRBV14,CASSLEETQYF,TGTGCCAGCAGCCTGGAGGAGACCCAGTACTTC
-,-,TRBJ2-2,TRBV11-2,CASSLSLNTGELFF,TGTGCCAGCAGCTTAAGCCTAAACACCGGGGAGCTGTTTTTT
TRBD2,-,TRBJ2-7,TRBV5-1,CASSLRLAGGPGYEQYF,TGCGCCAGCAGCTTGAGACTAGCGGGAGGGCCGGGGTACGAGCAGTACTTC
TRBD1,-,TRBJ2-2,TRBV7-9,CASRPLRDRGLTGELFF,TGTGCCAGCAGGCCCCTCCGGGACAGGGGGCTTACCGGGGAGCTGTTTTTT
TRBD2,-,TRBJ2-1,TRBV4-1,CASSQERLAGNNEQFF,TGCGCCAGCAGCCAAGAGCGACTAGCGGGGAACAATGAGCAGTTCTTC
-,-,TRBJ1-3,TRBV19,CASITDLSGNTIYF,TGTGCCAGTATTACAGACCTATCTGGAAACACCATATATTTT
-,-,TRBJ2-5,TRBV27,CASSSQDRRTETQYF,TGTGCCAGCAGTTCTCAAGACAGGAGAACAGAGACCCAGTACTTC
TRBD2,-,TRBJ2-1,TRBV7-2,CASSLASGREEQFF,TGTGCCAGCAGCTTGGCCTCGGGGCGGGAGGAGCAGTTCTTC
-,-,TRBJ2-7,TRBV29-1,CSVVARFSYEQYF,TGCAGCGTTGTGGCTAGATTTTCCTACGAGCAGTACTTC
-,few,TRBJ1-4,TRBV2,CASRRGAGGEKLFF,TGTGCCAGCCGTCGAGGGGCCGGGGGTGAAAAACTGTTTTTT
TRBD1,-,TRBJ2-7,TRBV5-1,CASMRDRDEQYF,TGCGCCAGCATGAGGGACAGGGACGAGCAGTACTTC
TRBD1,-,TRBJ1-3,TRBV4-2,CASSQDRGTGNTIYF,TGTGCCAGCAGCCAGGACAGGGGGACTGGAAACACCATATATTTT
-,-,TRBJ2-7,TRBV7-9,CASSSSIQTGPGTYEQYF,TGTGCCAGCAGTTCGAGTATACAAACAGGCCCAGGTACCTACGAGCAGTACTTC
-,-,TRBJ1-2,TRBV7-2,CVGAASNYGYTF,TGTGTTGGGGCAGCTTCTAACTATGGCTACACCTTC
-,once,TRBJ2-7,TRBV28,CASSGVSAYEQYF,TGTGCCAGCAGTGGAGTTTCGGCCTACGAGCAGTACTTC
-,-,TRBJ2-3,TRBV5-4,CASSFAEDTQYF,TGTGCCAGCAGCTTCGCGGAAGATACGCAGTATTTT
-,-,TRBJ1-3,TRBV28,CASSLEWGTSMTGRRSGNTIYF,TGTGCCAGCAGTTTGGAGTGGGGGACTTCGATGACCGGGAGGCGTTCGGGAAACACCATATATTTT
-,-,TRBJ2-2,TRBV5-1,CASSLARQGGTGELFF,TGCGCCAGCAGCTTGGCTAGGCAGGGAGGTACCGGGGAGCTGTTTTTT
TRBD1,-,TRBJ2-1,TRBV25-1,CASSEYGTGGIYEQFF,TGTGCCAGCAGTGAATATGGGACAGGGGGGATCTATGAGCAGTTCTTC
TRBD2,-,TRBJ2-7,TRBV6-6,CASSVAGPYYEQYF,TGTGCCAGCAGTGTAGCGGGACCTTACTACGAGCAGTACTTC
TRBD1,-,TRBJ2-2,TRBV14,CASNQQGATGELFF,TGTGCCAGCAACCAACAGGGGGCAACCGGGGAGCTGTTTTTT
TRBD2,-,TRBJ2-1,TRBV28,CASSPVAGGPRKPYNEQFF,TGTGCCAGCAGTCCTGTAGCGGGAGGGCCGAGAAAGCCCTACAATGAGCAGTTCTTC
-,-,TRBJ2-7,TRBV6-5,CASSYLRGYEQYF,TGTGCCAGCAGTTACCTCAGGGGTTACGAGCAGTACTTC